This section outlines one T cell receptor beta chain sequence together with its context. Its antigen is unknown. This CDR3 is 14 amino acids long. The ends lost 7 bases at V and 2 bases at J; junction bases unmatched: 6. During its preparation, the TCRbeta library received unique molecular identifiers. TCRdb used MiXCR to reprocess the PCR reads, holding one entry per CDR3 protein. This sample has under 750,000 distinct CDR3 sequences, with more than 20% found just once. This sample stems from a study of T-cell reconstitution after alpha-beta-depleted transplantation in children. Regarding the study as a whole: Where some patients showed high TCRbeta diversity at day 60, it came from recipient T cells and thymic progenitors that had survived. By one year post-transplant, T-cell counts and diversity largely arose from T cells that were newly produced. Several hundred expanded graft clones reportedly were the source of alpha-beta T cells about two months after transplant.

The sample in question was PBMCs, mostly from graft donor cells, obtained 360 days after TCRalphabeta/CD19-depleted stem cell transplant. This TCR derives from a boy under three years old who had a stem cell transplant for acute myeloid leukemia, so the T cells may come from the graft donor. V and J are TRBV12-3 or TRBV12-4 and TRBJ2-5; 8 nucleotides match TRBD1. The CDR3 coding sequence is TGTGCCAGCAATGCCAGGGGGCTGCAAGAGACCCAGTACTTC. Protein product: CASNARGLQETQYF.